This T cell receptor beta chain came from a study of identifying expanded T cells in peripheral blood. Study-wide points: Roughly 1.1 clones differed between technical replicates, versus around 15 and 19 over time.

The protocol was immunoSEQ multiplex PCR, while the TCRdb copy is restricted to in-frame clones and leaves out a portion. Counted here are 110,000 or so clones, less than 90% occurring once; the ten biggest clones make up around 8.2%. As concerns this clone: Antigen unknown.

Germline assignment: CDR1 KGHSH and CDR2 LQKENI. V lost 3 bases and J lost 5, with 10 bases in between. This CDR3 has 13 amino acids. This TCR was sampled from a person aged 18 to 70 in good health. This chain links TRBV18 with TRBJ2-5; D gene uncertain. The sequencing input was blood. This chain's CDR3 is CASSPELRETQYF. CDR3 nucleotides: TGTGCCAGCTCACCCGAGCTGCGGGAGACCCAGTACTTC.